A single sample gave rise to the 14 T cell receptor beta chains below, sequenced in a study of cytomegalovirus exposure and HLA in healthy donors. Generated by immunoSEQ multiplex PCR, the TCRdb table keeps only in-frame clones and is missing some. The sample lists roughly 130,000 clones, about nine tenths occurring once. The sequencing input was PBMCs. Receptor source: a man aged 30-40 years in good health and CMV-seronegative.

This sequence joins TRBV6-6 and TRBJ1-5, with D maybe TRBD1 (5 bases). CDR3 size: 15 residues. Germline loops: CDR1 MNHNY, CDR2 SVGAGI (reference sequence). The V and J ends lost 4 bases and 4 bases respectively, with 14 bases between them. In DNA form, the CDR3 reads TGTGCCAGCAGTTCCTCCGGGACTGAGAATCAGCCCCAGCATTTT. Encoded protein: CASSSSGTENQPQHF.

V usage is TRBV10-1 and J usage is TRBJ2-3; TRBD2 matches 15 bases. The germline CDR1 and CDR2 sequences are WNHNN and SYGVQD (reference sequence). The CDR3 length is 19 residues. J lost 2 bases, V lost 3 bases, and 9 bases had no gene match. CDR3 sequence reads: CASSELPGLAGGTTDTQYF. The CDR3 nucleotides are TGCGCCAGCAGTGAACTACCGGGACTAGCGGGAGGAACCACAGATACGCAGTATTTT.

CDR3 amino acids: CASSPIIQGEQYF. The DNA for the CDR3 is TGCGCCAGCAGCCCTATTATCCAGGGTGAGCAGTACTTC. J is TRBJ2-7 and V is TRBV5-1; possibly TRBD1 for D (5 bases). Per germline, CDR1 SGHRS and CDR2 YFSETQ. V lost 4 bases and J 7 bases, leaving 15 bases between the germline ends. This CDR3 spans 13 amino acids.

The DNA of the CDR3 is TGCGCCAGCACACCCGGGACTAGCGGTCAAGGGGTAGATACGCAGTATTTT. Amino acids: CASTPGTSGQGVDTQYF. This chain joins TRBV4-1 and TRBJ2-3; 11 bases line up with TRBD2. The CDR3 totals 17 residues. The V and J ends lost 7 bases and 5 bases, in that order; junction bases with no gene match: 14. Germline CDR1 MGHRA, CDR2 YSYEKL.

The chain combines TRBV18 with TRBJ2-2; 13 positions match TRBD2. Looked up from germline, CDR1 is KGHSH and CDR2 is LQKENI. The CDR3 has 19 amino acids. The V segment lost 4 bases and the J segment 3 bases; nucleotides outside the gene matches: 11. CDR3 region: CASSRRGPGLAGDTGELFF. CDR3 in DNA: TGTGCCAGCTCACGCAGGGGCCCAGGACTAGCGGGAGACACCGGGGAGCTGTTTTTT.

This rearrangement joins TRBV6-1 to TRBJ1-4, with 7 bases lining up with TRBD1. Unmatched junction bases numbered 1, after V lost 5 bases and J lost 4 bases. This CDR3 is 13 amino acids long. Germline V lookup: CDR1 MNHNS, CDR2 SASEGT. The CDR3 loop is CASSRDSNEKLFF. CDR3 DNA sequence: TGTGCCAGCAGTCGGGACAGTAATGAAAAACTGTTTTTT.

This clone was detected only a few times. The CDR3: CASSPRQGGSYEQYF. In DNA, the CDR3 is TGTGCCAGCAGTCCACGACAGGGGGGATCCTACGAGCAGTACTTC. V usage is TRBV6-6 and J usage is TRBJ2-7; 9 positions match TRBD1. Germline CDR1 MNHNY, CDR2 SVGAGI (reference sequence). V dropped 5 bases and J dropped 1; count of bases not matched to a gene: 6. CDR3 length: 15 amino acids.

This clone was seen a handful of times. The genes are TRBV10-1 and TRBJ2-3, with TRBD2 matching 10 bases. The germline V gene has CDR1 WNHNN and CDR2 SYGVQD (reference sequence). J lost 4 bases, V lost 2 bases, and 3 bases had no gene match. The CDR3 loop spans 15 amino acids. CDR3 sequence reads: CASSEGLAGADTQYF. The CDR3 DNA reads TGCGCCAGCAGTGAGGGGCTAGCGGGAGCAGATACGCAGTATTTT.

The rearrangement uses TRBV5-1 and TRBJ2-7, with TRBD2 as a possible D gene (5 bases). This CDR3 spans 15 amino acids. V lost 0 bases to trimming and J lost 3 bases, with 13 bases between them. Germline V gene lookup returns CDR1 SGHRS and CDR2 YFSETQ. The CDR3 loop reads CASSLVDSLDYEQYF. The DNA for the CDR3 is TGCGCCAGCAGCTTGGTGGACTCCCTCGACTACGAGCAGTACTTC.

The gene calls are TRBV30 and TRBJ2-5, with D unclear. The CDR3 has 15 amino acids. Trimming shortened V by 0 bases and J by 4 bases, and 15 bases separated the two germline ends. Germline CDR1 is GTSNPN and CDR2 is SVGIG (reference sequence). CDR3 nucleotide sequence: TGTGCCTGGAGTGTACGCGGCGCGCTGGGAGAGACCCAGTACTTC. Translation gives CAWSVRGALGETQYF.

This clone appeared once. V and J are TRBV7-2 and TRBJ1-1; D is ambiguous. The CDR3 contains 17 residues. CDR1 is SGHTA, CDR2 FQGNSA, per germline. Between the trimmed V and J ends, which lost 5 bases and 2 bases, there was a span of 21 bases. The CDR3 sequence: CASSHYVMATRNTEAFF. As DNA, the CDR3 is TGTGCCAGCAGCCACTATGTCATGGCAACCCGCAACACTGAAGCTTTCTTT.

The genes are TRBV10-3 and TRBJ2-1; TRBD1 aligns across 8 bases. Per the germline V gene, CDR1 is ENHRY and CDR2 is SYGVKD. The V gene end was trimmed by 6 bases and the J gene end by 10 bases; junction bases not matched to a gene: 8. This CDR3 is 13 amino acids long. The CDR3 DNA sequence: TGTGCCATCAGCATGGACAGGGAAGGGGAGCAGTTCTTC. Its translation: CAISMDREGEQFF.

V is TRBV2 and J is TRBJ2-7; 11 bases agree with TRBD2. Germline lookup yields CDR1 SNHLY and CDR2 FYNNEI. V shed 6 bases and J 3 bases; nucleotides not matched to a gene: 7. CDR3 length equals 15 residues. In nucleotides, the CDR3 is TGTGCCAGCAGGAGGACAACTAGCGGGAGCTACGAGCAGTACTTC. Translated, it gives CASRRTTSGSYEQYF.

The rearrangement joins TRBV9 to TRBJ1-1; 7 nucleotides match TRBD1. V shed 0 bases, J shed 4 bases, and the junction held 6 bases outside the gene matches. Germline assignment: CDR1 SGDLS and CDR2 YYNGEE. The CDR3 extends over 15 amino acids. The CDR3, as DNA: TGTGCCAGCAGCGTAGGGGACAGCTCATCCACTGAAGCTTTCTTT. Protein product: CASSVGDSSSTEAFF.